This is a list of T cell receptor beta chains from one sample in a study of OX40 agonist ivuxolimab in advanced cancers. Sequencing used immunoSEQ multiplex PCR; TCRdb keeps in-frame clones, though not all of them. The sample gives 40,000 to 45,000 clones, about 82% of which show up once; roughly 22% is in the top ten. The source material was CD4+ or CD8+ T cells sorted from blood, sampled in a trial of the OX40 agonist ivuxolimab. Every receptor here comes from an adult with an advanced solid tumor such as melanoma, head and neck, liver or kidney cancer. Both conserved end residues are part of each CDR3. D genes are given only for firm matches. Not all rows give a size; the values are once, few, many and, for expanded clones, a class.

clone_size: once
v_call: TRBV5-1
d_call: TRBD2
j_call: TRBJ2-1
cdr3_length: 15
cdr3_nt: TGCGCCAGCAGCTCATCCGGGACTAGGGACAATGAGCAGTTCTTC
cdr3_aa: CASSSSGTRDNEQFF

clone_size: -
v_call: TRBV4-2
d_call: TRBD1
j_call: TRBJ1-3
cdr3_length: 14
cdr3_nt: TGTGCCAGCAGCCAAGGGTCCCAGGGGGACACCATATATTTT
cdr3_aa: CASSQGSQGDTIYF

clone_size: -
v_call: TRBV4-2
d_call: -
j_call: TRBJ2-3
cdr3_length: 13
cdr3_nt: TGTGCCAGCAGCGAGAAGACCACAGATACGCAGTATTTT
cdr3_aa: CASSEKTTDTQYF

clone_size: -
v_call: TRBV7-2
d_call: TRBD1
j_call: TRBJ1-2
cdr3_length: 15
cdr3_nt: TGTGCCAGCAGCCCGGTGGACAGGCGCCACTATGGCTACACCTTC
cdr3_aa: CASSPVDRRHYGYTF

clone_size: -
v_call: TRBV5-6
d_call: -
j_call: TRBJ1-2
cdr3_length: 12
cdr3_nt: TGTGCCAGCAGCTTGGGGCAATATGGCTACACCTTC
cdr3_aa: CASSLGQYGYTF

clone_size: -
v_call: TRBV10-3
d_call: -
j_call: TRBJ1-6
cdr3_length: 16
cdr3_nt: TGTGCCATCAGTTACAATGCCGGCTCCTATAATTCACCCCTCCACTTT
cdr3_aa: CAISYNAGSYNSPLHF

clone_size: -
v_call: TRBV6-5
d_call: -
j_call: TRBJ1-2
cdr3_length: 13
cdr3_nt: TGTGCCAGCAACAACGGGGCCGGCTATGGCCACACCTTC
cdr3_aa: CASNNGAGYGHTF

clone_size: -
v_call: TRBV6-6
d_call: -
j_call: TRBJ1-5
cdr3_length: 14
cdr3_nt: TGTGCCAGCAGTTCAGACAGGACCGATCAGCCCCAGCATTTT
cdr3_aa: CASSSDRTDQPQHF

clone_size: -
v_call: TRBV9
d_call: -
j_call: TRBJ2-1
cdr3_length: 14
cdr3_nt: TGTGCCAGCAGCGTAGAAGTGTTTTCGGATGAGCAGTTCTTC
cdr3_aa: CASSVEVFSDEQFF

clone_size: -
v_call: TRBV7-9
d_call: -
j_call: TRBJ2-1
cdr3_length: 13
cdr3_nt: TGTGCCAGCAGCTTGGACGCCTACAATGAGCAGTTCTTC
cdr3_aa: CASSLDAYNEQFF

clone_size: -
v_call: TRBV19
d_call: -
j_call: TRBJ1-6
cdr3_length: 13
cdr3_nt: TGTGCCAGTACCCCAGCCTATAATTCACCCCTCCACTTT
cdr3_aa: CASTPAYNSPLHF

clone_size: -
v_call: TRBV7-3
d_call: -
j_call: TRBJ2-3
cdr3_length: 15
cdr3_nt: TGCGCCAGCAGCCACGAGGACAGCGGCACAGATACGCAGTATTTT
cdr3_aa: CASSHEDSGTDTQYF

clone_size: once
v_call: TRBV4-3
d_call: TRBD2
j_call: TRBJ2-3
cdr3_length: 15
cdr3_nt: TGCGCCAGCAGCCAAGGGGGACTAGACACAGATACGCAGTATTTT
cdr3_aa: CASSQGGLDTDTQYF

clone_size: -
v_call: TRBV27
d_call: TRBD2
j_call: TRBJ2-1
cdr3_length: 14
cdr3_nt: TGTGCCAGCAGTTACAGCGGGGGGCTCAATGAGCAGTTCTTC
cdr3_aa: CASSYSGGLNEQFF

clone_size: -
v_call: TRBV7-9
d_call: -
j_call: TRBJ2-6
cdr3_length: 18
cdr3_nt: TGTGCCAGCAGCTGGATAACGGGGGTCCTCTCTGGGGCCAACGTCCTGACTTTC
cdr3_aa: CASSWITGVLSGANVLTF

clone_size: -
v_call: TRBV2
d_call: -
j_call: TRBJ1-1
cdr3_length: 15
cdr3_nt: TGTGCCAGCAGTTGGAGGGTAGGGGTGGACACTGAAGCTTTCTTT
cdr3_aa: CASSWRVGVDTEAFF

clone_size: -
v_call: TRBV7-6
d_call: -
j_call: TRBJ2-5
cdr3_length: 14
cdr3_nt: TGTGCCAGCAGCTTAGCGAGAGGGCAAGAGACCCAGTACTTC
cdr3_aa: CASSLARGQETQYF

clone_size: once
v_call: TRBV13
d_call: TRBD1
j_call: TRBJ1-2
cdr3_length: 15
cdr3_nt: TGTGCCAGCAGCTTAGGTACGGACAGGCGATATGGCTACACCTTC
cdr3_aa: CASSLGTDRRYGYTF

clone_size: -
v_call: TRBV10-3
d_call: TRBD2
j_call: TRBJ2-5
cdr3_length: 16
cdr3_nt: TGTGCCAGCAGCCCCGAGACTAGCGGGGGTCGAGAGACCCAGTACTTC
cdr3_aa: CASSPETSGGRETQYF

clone_size: -
v_call: TRBV7-3
d_call: TRBD2
j_call: TRBJ2-1
cdr3_length: 17
cdr3_nt: TGTGCCAGCAGCTGGGGAGTCGGGGGGGCCCCCTACAATGAGCAGTTCTTC
cdr3_aa: CASSWGVGGAPYNEQFF